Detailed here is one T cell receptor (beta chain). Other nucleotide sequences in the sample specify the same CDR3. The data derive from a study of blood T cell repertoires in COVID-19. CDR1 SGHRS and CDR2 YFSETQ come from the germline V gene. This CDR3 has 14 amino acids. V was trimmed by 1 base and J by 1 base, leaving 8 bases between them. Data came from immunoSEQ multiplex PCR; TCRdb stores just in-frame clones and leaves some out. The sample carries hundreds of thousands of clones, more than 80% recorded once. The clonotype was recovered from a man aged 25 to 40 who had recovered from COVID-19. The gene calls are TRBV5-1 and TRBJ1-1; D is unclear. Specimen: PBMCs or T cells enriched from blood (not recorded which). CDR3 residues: CASSLLAENTEAFF. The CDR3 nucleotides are TGCGCCAGCAGCTTGCTGGCAGAGAACACTGAAGCTTTCTTT. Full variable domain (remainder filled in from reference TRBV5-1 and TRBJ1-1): KAGVTQTPRYLIKTRGQQVTLSCSPISGHRSVSWYQQTPGQGLQFLFEYFSETQRNKGNFPGRFSGRQFSNSRSEMNVSTLELGDSALYLCASSLLAENTEAFFGQGTRLTVV.